The 22 T cell receptor beta chains listed next were all sequenced from one sample in a study of cytomegalovirus exposure and HLA in healthy donors (dated 2017 in TCRdb). The library was prepared using the immunoSEQ multiplex PCR assay. A mixture of 60 forward primers for TCR Vbeta segments and 13 reverse primers for TCR Jbeta segments was used in the multiplex PCR. TCRdb retrieved this table from immuneACCESS and kept in-frame rearrangements only. Not all clones are present; in checked studies, unresolved V genes account for under half, and no reason is known for the remainder. For this sample there are about 73,000 clones; around three quarters appear just once. About 1.1% of the sample goes to the ten largest clones. Material: PBMCs. All receptors derive from a male donor in good health and CMV-seronegative.

The chain has TRBV15 and TRBJ2-1; TRBD2 is a possible D gene (5 bases). V dropped 5 bases and J dropped 9 bases, with 17 bases sitting between them. The CDR3 is 14 residues long. The germline V gene has CDR1 LNHNV and CDR2 YYDKDF (reference sequence). CDR3 DNA sequence: TGTGCCACCAGCCGCGACCCCGGGGAGCGTGAGCAGTTCTTC. It is translated as CATSRDPGEREQFF.

The chain recombines TRBV7-9 with TRBJ1-5; perhaps TRBD1 as D (5 bases). V lost 3 bases, J lost 3 bases, and 24 bases lay in between. The CDR3 extends over 19 amino acids. Germline V gene data show CDR1 as SEHNR and CDR2 as FQNEAQ (reference sequence). Written as DNA, the CDR3 is TGTGCCAGCAGCTTCCCGCGCGGGGCCCCAGGAGCTCTCAATCAGCCCCAGCATTTT. Its translation: CASSFPRGAPGALNQPQHF.

This chain uses TRBV15 with TRBJ2-7; D is uncertain. This CDR3 has 15 residues. The germline gives CDR1 LNHNV, CDR2 YYDKDF (reference sequence). Trimming stripped 1 base from V and 2 bases from J, with 12 bases between. CDR3 in DNA: TGTGCCACCAGCAGAGGGGCCAGCCCAGCCTACGAGCAGTACTTC. This translates into CATSRGASPAYEQYF.

The J gene is TRBJ2-3, the V gene TRBV7-2; unclear D gene. The CDR3 runs to 13 residues. Trimming took 9 bases from V and 0 from J, leaving 10 bases between them. Per germline, CDR1 SGHTA and CDR2 FQGNSA. CDR3 nucleotides: TGTGCCAGTCGGTTCGCCAGCACAGATACGCAGTATTTT. Protein: CASRFASTDTQYF.

The chain carries TRBV5-1 and TRBJ1-4; 7 positions agree with TRBD1. The germline V gene has CDR1 SGHRS and CDR2 YFSETQ. This CDR3 has 16 amino acids. The trim removed 0 bases at V and 2 bases at J, leaving 4 bases unmatched. The CDR3 DNA follows: TGCGCCAGCAGCTTGGACCCGACAGGGACTAATGAAAAACTGTTTTTT. Translation gives CASSLDPTGTNEKLFF.

The chain has TRBV5-1 and TRBJ2-2; 8 bases map to TRBD1. J lost 4 bases, V lost 4 bases, and 6 bases had no gene match. The germline V gene encodes CDR1 SGHRS and CDR2 YFSETQ. The CDR3 sequence is 15 residues long. The chain's CDR3 is CASSPGGMITGELFF. In DNA form, the CDR3 reads TGCGCCAGCAGCCCAGGGGGCATGATCACCGGGGAGCTGTTTTTT.

This clone was observed a single time. The chain employs TRBV28 and TRBJ2-5; 8 bases are shared with TRBD1. Trimming took 7 bases from V and 6 from J; bases not matched to a gene: 10. CDR1 MDHEN and CDR2 SYDVKM come from the germline V gene. This CDR3 has 14 amino acids. In DNA form, the CDR3 reads TGTGCCAGCATCCCACAGGGGGGCAGGAAGACCCAGTACTTC. Translation gives CASIPQGGRKTQYF.

This chain links TRBV6-1 with TRBJ1-2, with a possible D match to TRBD1 (5 bases). Trimming cost V 3 bases and J 5 bases, with 19 bases left between them. Germline V gene sequence: CDR1 MNHNS, CDR2 SASEGT. The CDR3 runs 16 residues. The CDR3 nucleotides read TGTGCCAGCAGTGACCCGGGACTAAACAGGCTTTATGGCTACACCTTC. Amino acids: CASSDPGLNRLYGYTF.

This chain joins TRBV5-6 and TRBJ2-7, with D possibly TRBD2 on 7 matching bases. V gave up 4 bases and J gave up 3 bases, with 14 bases separating them. Germline V gene data show CDR1 as SGHDT and CDR2 as YYEEEE. The CDR3 consists of 14 residues. The DNA for the CDR3 is TGTGCCAGCAGCCTGGGGGGGGGCCACTACGAGCAGTACTTC. It is translated as CASSLGGGHYEQYF.

The chain uses TRBV11-2 and TRBJ2-7, with 7 bases identical to TRBD2. The CDR3 is made up of 14 amino acids. From germline, CDR1 is SGHAT and CDR2 FQNNGV. Trimming took 5 bases from V and 3 from J; bases not matched to a gene: 7. As DNA, the CDR3 is TGTGCCAGCAGCCAAGGACTAGACGGCTACGAGCAGTACTTC. Encoded protein: CASSQGLDGYEQYF.

The chain links TRBV28 to TRBJ1-5; D is unresolved. V lost 6 bases and J lost 5, with 20 bases in between. This CDR3 contains 16 residues. Germline CDR1 and CDR2: MDHEN and SYDVKM. For the CDR3, the DNA is TGTGCCAGCAGGAGATACAAAGGAGGAGTGTATCAGCCCCAGCATTTT. This encodes CASRRYKGGVYQPQHF.

The chain recombines TRBV27 with TRBJ1-4; no clear D. The CDR3 consists of 13 residues. Germline CDR1 and CDR2: MNHEY and SMNVEV (reference sequence). Deletions cut 10 bases from V and 5 bases from J, with 14 bases between. CDR3 amino acids: CAIQDGGNEKLFF. CDR3 DNA sequence: TGTGCCATCCAGGACGGCGGGAATGAAAAACTGTTTTTT.

The V and J genes are TRBV5-1 and TRBJ2-1; D is undetermined. V was trimmed by 0 bases and J by 6 bases, leaving 7 bases between them. Germline V gene lookup returns CDR1 SGHRS and CDR2 YFSETQ. The CDR3 runs 13 residues. CDR3 nucleotide sequence: TGCGCCAGCAGCTTGGCCGTAGCCAATGAGCAGTTCTTC. Translating gives CASSLAVANEQFF.

The chain uses TRBV4-1 and TRBJ2-5, with a tentative D call TRBD1 (6 bases). The germline V and J ends were trimmed by 5 bases and 1 base, with 8 bases remaining between them. Germline V gene data show CDR1 as MGHRA and CDR2 as YSYEKL. CDR3 length: 13 residues. The CDR3 reads CASSRTAQETQYF. The CDR3 DNA is TGCGCCAGCAGCAGGACAGCCCAAGAGACCCAGTACTTC.

V is TRBV19 and J is TRBJ1-1; 8 bases are a match to TRBD1. This CDR3 is built from 16 residues. With V trimmed by 1 base and J by 4 bases, 8 bases remained unmatched. Germline V gene data show CDR1 as LNHDA and CDR2 as SQIVND (reference sequence). The CDR3 sequence is CASSIGHRGGGTEAFF. The DNA of the CDR3 is TGTGCCAGTAGTATAGGCCACAGGGGGGGAGGCACTGAAGCTTTCTTT.

This chain uses TRBV7-9 with TRBJ1-5; a possible D gene is TRBD1 (5 bases). The ends were cut back, 2 bases at V and 6 bases at J, with 8 bases in the middle. Germline V CDR1 and CDR2: SEHNR, FQNEAQ (reference sequence). The CDR3 extends over 13 amino acids. As DNA, the CDR3 is TGTGCCAGCAGCTTACAGGGTAGTCAGCCCCAGCATTTT. Its translation: CASSLQGSQPQHF.

The rearrangement joins TRBV7-9 to TRBJ1-1; maybe TRBD1 (5 bases). This CDR3 contains 14 residues. Germline CDR1 SEHNR, CDR2 FQNEAQ (reference sequence). V was clipped by 6 bases and J by 0 bases, with 11 bases between them. The CDR3: CASRRGLMNTEAFF. The CDR3 DNA reads TGTGCCAGCAGGAGGGGACTTATGAACACTGAAGCTTTCTTT.

This clone was picked up one time. J is TRBJ2-3 and V is TRBV6-6; no reliable D call. CDR1 is MNHNY, CDR2 SVGAGI, per germline (reference sequence). V lost 5 bases to trimming and J lost 2 bases, with 14 bases between them. The CDR3 is made up of 15 amino acids. In DNA form, the CDR3 reads TGTGCCAGCAGTCTCGACTCTCCTTCCACAGATACGCAGTATTTT. This sequence encodes CASSLDSPSTDTQYF.

The chain carries TRBV7-9 and TRBJ2-5, with 8 bases identical to TRBD2. Germline assignment: CDR1 SEHNR and CDR2 FQNEAQ (reference sequence). The CDR3 extends over 14 amino acids. The V segment lost 6 bases and the J segment 3 bases; nucleotides outside the gene matches: 6. CDR3 residues: CASSQRGHEETQYF. The CDR3 DNA sequence: TGTGCCAGCAGTCAGCGGGGGCACGAAGAGACCCAGTACTTC.

The chain employs TRBV5-8 and TRBJ2-1, with 7 bases that match TRBD2. V trimming: 2 bases; J trimming: 7 bases; junction bases outside the gene matches: 9. CDR1 SGHTS and CDR2 YDEGEE come from the germline V gene. The length of the CDR3 is 15 residues. The CDR3 nucleotides are TGTGCCAGCAGCTTTTCAGGACTAGATACAAATGAGCAGTTCTTC. This encodes CASSFSGLDTNEQFF.

The V call is TRBV11-2, the J call TRBJ2-7; 10 positions match TRBD2. CDR3 length: 14 amino acids. Trimming at V came to 8 bases and at J to 1 base, leaving 5 bases not matched to a gene. Germline-derived CDR1 and CDR2 are SGHAT and FQNNGV. Here the CDR3 reads CASRPSGSSYEQYF. The CDR3 nucleotides read TGTGCCAGCCGCCCTAGCGGGAGTTCCTACGAGCAGTACTTC.

The V call is TRBV2, the J call TRBJ2-7; D call uncertain. The germline V gene has CDR1 SNHLY and CDR2 FYNNEI. The CDR3 loop spans 15 amino acids. V gave up 4 bases and J gave up 3 bases, with 16 bases separating them. CDR3 in amino acids: CASSGVRNPNYEQYF. Here the CDR3 DNA reads TGTGCCAGCAGTGGTGTGAGGAACCCAAACTACGAGCAGTACTTC. The whole variable domain, remainder taken from reference TRBV2 and TRBJ2-7, is EPEVTQTPSHQVTQMGQEVILRCVPISNHLYFYWYRQILGQKVEFLVSFYNNEISEKSEIFDDQFSVERPDGSNFTLKIRSTKLEDSAMYFCASSGVRNPNYEQYFGPGTRLTVT.